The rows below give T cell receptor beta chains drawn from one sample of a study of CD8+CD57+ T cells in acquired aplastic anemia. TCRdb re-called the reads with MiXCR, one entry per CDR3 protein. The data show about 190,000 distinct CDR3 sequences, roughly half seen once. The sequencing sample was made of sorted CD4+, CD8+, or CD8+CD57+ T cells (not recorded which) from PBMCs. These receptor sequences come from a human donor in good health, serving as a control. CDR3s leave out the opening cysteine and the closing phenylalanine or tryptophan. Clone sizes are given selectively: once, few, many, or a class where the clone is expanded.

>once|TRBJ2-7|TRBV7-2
ASSSGPGRGIDEQY
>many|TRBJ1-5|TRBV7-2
ASSLEGFNQPQH
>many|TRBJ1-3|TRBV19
ASIQSPFSGNTIY
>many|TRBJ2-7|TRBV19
ASSIQGVKYEQY
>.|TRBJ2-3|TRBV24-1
ATSLGLAGGEQY
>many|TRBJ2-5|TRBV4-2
ASSQRTGGVQETQY
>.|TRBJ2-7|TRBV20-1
SARASGLLTSYEQY
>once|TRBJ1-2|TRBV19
ASSIGSISYGYT
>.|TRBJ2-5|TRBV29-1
SVEGRGSETQY
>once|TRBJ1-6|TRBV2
ASSRGGISSNSPLH
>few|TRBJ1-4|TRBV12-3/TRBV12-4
ASSSSRGVNEKLF
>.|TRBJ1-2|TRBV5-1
ASSWGDRDAGYT
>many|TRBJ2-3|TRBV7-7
ASSRGEASTDTQY
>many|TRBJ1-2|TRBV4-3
ASSQDAGGANYGYT
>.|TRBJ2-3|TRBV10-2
ASMGLADTDTQY
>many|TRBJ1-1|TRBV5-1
ASSWAPDTEAF
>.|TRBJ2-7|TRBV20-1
SAIAGVGYEQY
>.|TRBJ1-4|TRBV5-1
ASSLGAGDEKLF
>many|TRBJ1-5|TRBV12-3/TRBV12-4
ASTRTVGQPQH
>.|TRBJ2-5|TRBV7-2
ASSFGTSGTQY
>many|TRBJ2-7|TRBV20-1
SATAGNYEQY
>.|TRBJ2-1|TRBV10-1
ASSVGTGMVEQF
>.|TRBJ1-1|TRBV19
ASRIKQGNTEAF